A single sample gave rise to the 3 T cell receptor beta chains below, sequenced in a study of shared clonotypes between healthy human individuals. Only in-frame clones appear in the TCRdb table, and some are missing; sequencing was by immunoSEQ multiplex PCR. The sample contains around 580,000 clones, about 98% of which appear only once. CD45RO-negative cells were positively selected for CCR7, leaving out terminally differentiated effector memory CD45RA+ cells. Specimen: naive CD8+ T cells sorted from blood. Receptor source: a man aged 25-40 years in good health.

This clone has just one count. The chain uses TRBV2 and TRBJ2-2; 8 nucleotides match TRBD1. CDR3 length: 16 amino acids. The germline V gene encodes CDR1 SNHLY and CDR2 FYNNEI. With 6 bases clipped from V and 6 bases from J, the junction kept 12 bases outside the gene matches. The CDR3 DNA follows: TGTGCCAGCAGCTCTGGACAGGGAGTTTTCGCCGGGGAGCTGTTTTTT. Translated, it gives CASSSGQGVFAGELFF.

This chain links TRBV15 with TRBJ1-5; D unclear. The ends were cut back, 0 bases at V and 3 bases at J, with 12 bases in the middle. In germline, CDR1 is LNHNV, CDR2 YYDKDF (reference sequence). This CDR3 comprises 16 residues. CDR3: CATSRDLAGPNQPQHF. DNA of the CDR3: TGTGCCACCAGCAGAGATTTAGCAGGACCCAATCAGCCCCAGCATTTT.

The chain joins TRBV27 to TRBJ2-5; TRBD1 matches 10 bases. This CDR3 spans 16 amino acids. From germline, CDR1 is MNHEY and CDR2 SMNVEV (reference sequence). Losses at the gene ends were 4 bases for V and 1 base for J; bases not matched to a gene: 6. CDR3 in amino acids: CASSSRQGAAQETQYF. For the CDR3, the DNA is TGTGCCAGCAGTTCCCGACAGGGGGCAGCCCAAGAGACCCAGTACTTC.